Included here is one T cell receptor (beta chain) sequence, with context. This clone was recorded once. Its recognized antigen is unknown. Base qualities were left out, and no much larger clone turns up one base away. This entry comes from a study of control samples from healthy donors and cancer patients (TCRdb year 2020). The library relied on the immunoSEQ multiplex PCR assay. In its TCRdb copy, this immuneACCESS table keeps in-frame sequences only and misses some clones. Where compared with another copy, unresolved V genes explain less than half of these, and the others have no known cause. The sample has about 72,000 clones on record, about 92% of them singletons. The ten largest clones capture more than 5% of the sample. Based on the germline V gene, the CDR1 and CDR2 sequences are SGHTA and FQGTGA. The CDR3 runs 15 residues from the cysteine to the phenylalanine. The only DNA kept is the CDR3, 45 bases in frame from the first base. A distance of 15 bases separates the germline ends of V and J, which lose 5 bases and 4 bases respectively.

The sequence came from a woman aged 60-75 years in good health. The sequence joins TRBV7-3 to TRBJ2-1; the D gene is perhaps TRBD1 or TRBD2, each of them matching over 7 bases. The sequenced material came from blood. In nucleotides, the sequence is TGTGCCAGCAGCCCAGGCAGGGGGGGATACAATGAGCAGTTCTTC. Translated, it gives CASSPGRGGYNEQFF.